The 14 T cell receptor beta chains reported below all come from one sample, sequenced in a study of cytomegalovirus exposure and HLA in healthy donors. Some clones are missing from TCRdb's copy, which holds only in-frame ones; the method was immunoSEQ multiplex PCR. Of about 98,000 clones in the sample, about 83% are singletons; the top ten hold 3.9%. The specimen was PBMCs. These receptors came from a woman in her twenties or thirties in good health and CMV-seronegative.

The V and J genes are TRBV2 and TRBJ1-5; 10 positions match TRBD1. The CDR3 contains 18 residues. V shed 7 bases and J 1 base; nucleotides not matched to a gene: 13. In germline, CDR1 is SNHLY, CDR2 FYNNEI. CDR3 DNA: TGTGCCAGCACGGGAGGGACAGGGGTCGGAGAAAGCAATCAGCCCCAGCATTTT. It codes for CASTGGTGVGESNQPQHF.

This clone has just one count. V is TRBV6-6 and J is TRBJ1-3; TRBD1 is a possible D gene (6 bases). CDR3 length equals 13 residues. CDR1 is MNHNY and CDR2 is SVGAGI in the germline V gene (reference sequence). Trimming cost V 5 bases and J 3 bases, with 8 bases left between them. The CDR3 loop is CASSTGFGNTIYF. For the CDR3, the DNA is TGTGCCAGCAGTACAGGGTTTGGAAACACCATATATTTT.

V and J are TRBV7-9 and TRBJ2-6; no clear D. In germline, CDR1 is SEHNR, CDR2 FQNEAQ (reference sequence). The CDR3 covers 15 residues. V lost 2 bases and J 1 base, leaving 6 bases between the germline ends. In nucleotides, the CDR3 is TGTGCCAGCAGCTTATACAGTTCTGGGGCCAACGTCCTGACTTTC. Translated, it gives CASSLYSSGANVLTF. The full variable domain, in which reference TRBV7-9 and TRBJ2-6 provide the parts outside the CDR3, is DTGVSQNPRHKITKRGQNVTFRCDPISEHNRLYWYRQTLGQGPEFLTYFQNEAQLEKSRLLSDRFSAERPKGSFSTLEIQRTEQGDSAMYLCASSLYSSGANVLTFGAGSRLTVL.

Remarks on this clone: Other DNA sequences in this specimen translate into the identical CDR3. CDR3 DNA sequence: TGCGCCAGCATACGAGGGGGAAGCACAGATACGCAGTATTTT. Encoded protein: CASIRGGSTDTQYF. The J gene is TRBJ2-3, the V gene TRBV5-1, with TRBD1 as a possible D gene (6 bases). Between the trimmed V and J ends, which lost 6 bases and 0 bases, there was a span of 11 bases. Germline-derived CDR1 and CDR2 are SGHRS and YFSETQ. The CDR3 is 14 residues long.

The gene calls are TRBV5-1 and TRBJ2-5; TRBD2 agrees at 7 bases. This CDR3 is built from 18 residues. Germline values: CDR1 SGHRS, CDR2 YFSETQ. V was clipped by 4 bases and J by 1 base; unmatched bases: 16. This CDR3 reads CASSLSGTPGGGQETQYF. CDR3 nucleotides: TGCGCCAGCAGCCTGAGCGGGACCCCCGGGGGAGGCCAAGAGACCCAGTACTTC.

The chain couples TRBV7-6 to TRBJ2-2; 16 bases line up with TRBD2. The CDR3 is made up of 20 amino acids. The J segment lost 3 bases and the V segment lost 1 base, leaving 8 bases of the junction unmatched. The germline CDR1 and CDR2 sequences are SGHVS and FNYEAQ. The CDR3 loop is CASSLVGTSGRAWYTGELFF. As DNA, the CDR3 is TGTGCCAGCAGCTTAGTCGGGACTAGCGGGAGGGCCTGGTACACCGGGGAGCTGTTTTTT.

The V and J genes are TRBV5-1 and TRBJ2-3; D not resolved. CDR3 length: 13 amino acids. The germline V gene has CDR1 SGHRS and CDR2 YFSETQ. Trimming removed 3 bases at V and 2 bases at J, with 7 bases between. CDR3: CASSSLPTDTQYF. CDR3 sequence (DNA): TGCGCCAGCAGCTCCCTCCCCACAGATACGCAGTATTTT.

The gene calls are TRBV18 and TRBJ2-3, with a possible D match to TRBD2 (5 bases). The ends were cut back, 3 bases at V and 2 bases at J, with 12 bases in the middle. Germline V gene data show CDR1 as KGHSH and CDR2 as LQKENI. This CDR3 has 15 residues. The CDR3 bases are TGTGCCAGCTCACCCCCGGGGAACCCCACAGATACGCAGTATTTT. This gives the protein CASSPPGNPTDTQYF.

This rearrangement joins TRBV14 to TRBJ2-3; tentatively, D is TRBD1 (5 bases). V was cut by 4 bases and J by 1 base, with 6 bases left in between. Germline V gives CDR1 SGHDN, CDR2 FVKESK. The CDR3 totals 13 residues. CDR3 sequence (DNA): TGTGCCAGCAGCCCCAGGGGCACAGATACGCAGTATTTT. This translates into CASSPRGTDTQYF.

CDR3 DNA sequence: TGTGCCAGCGCGGGAAACTCTTACAATGAGCAGTTCTTC. Translated: CASAGNSYNEQFF. This chain connects TRBV6-1 to TRBJ2-1, with D possibly matching TRBD2 (6 bases). V was clipped by 8 bases and J by 4 bases, with 12 bases between them. The CDR3 has 13 amino acids. Germline-derived CDR1 and CDR2 are MNHNS and SASEGT.

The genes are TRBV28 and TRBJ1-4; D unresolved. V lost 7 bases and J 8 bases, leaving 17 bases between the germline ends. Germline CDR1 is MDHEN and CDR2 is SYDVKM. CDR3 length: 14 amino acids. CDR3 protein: CASNPSYEGEKLFF. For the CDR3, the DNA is TGTGCCAGCAACCCGTCCTATGAGGGAGAAAAACTGTTTTTT.

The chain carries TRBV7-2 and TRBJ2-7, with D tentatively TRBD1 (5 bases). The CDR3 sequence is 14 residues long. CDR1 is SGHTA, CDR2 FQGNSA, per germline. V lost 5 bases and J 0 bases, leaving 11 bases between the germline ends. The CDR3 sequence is CASSLGHLSYEQYF. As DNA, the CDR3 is TGTGCCAGCAGCCTCGGACATCTCTCCTACGAGCAGTACTTC.

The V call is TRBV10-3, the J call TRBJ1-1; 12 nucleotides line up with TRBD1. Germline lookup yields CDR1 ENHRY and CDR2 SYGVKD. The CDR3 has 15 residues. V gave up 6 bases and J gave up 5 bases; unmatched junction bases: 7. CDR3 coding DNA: TGTGCCATCAGGGGACAGGGGGCAGCTTGGACTGAAGCTTTCTTT. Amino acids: CAIRGQGAAWTEAFF.

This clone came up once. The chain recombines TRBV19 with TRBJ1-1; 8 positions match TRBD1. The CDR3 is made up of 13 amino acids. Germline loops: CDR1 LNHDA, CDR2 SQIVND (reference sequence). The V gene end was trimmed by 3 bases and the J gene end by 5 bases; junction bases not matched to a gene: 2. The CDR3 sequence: CASSIRGRTEAFF. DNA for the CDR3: TGTGCCAGTAGTATCAGGGGGCGGACTGAAGCTTTCTTT. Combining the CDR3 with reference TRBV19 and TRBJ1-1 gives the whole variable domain DGGITQSPKYLFRKEGQNVTLSCEQNLNHDAMYWYRQDPGQGLRLIYYSQIVNDFQKGDIAEGYSVSREKKESFPLTVTSAQKNPTAFYLCASSIRGRTEAFFGQGTRLTVV.